This T cell receptor (beta chain) is drawn from a study of shared clonotypes between healthy human individuals. Study-wide results and caveats: There were few donors, and this limited the genetic and exposure-history diversity represented. Rarefaction curves obtained for sorted subsets showed sequencing incomplete despite large depth.

V was pared by 5 bases and J by 6 bases, with 12 bases of the junction left unmatched. Germline V gene lookup returns CDR1 SGHTA and CDR2 FQGTGA. This CDR3 contains 16 residues. The assay ran at deep level. TCRdb's copy holds only in-frame clones and misses some; the assay was immunoSEQ multiplex PCR. The sample holds approximately 2.3 million clones; more than 80% are singletons and the top ten take approximately 0.4%. Concerning this clone: Its specificity is not known.

The sequenced sample was naive CD4+ T cells from PBMCs. Subset defined: CD45RA+ positively selected. The chain combines TRBV7-3 with TRBJ2-3; 9 bases are shared with TRBD2. The sequence was collected from a man between 18 and 29 years old in good health. Some clones in this sample may be carry-over from other donors' samples. CDR3 DNA sequence: TGTGCCAGCAGCCCCCAGGCTAGCGGGAACGTTGATACGCAGTATTTT. Translation gives CASSPQASGNVDTQYF.